This T cell receptor beta chain was captured in a study of read filtering for tumor transcriptome and immune sequencing. About the study: After DNase treatment, RNA was made into whole-transcriptome libraries. IR-seq gave about 3.5 to 10.27 million TCR reads per sample; RNA-seq gave roughly 80 to 1,400.

This clonotype was seen at least ten times. Antigen unknown. The CDR3 is made up of 13 amino acids. CDR1 is SGHTA, CDR2 FQGNSA, per germline. Deletions cut 4 bases from V and 6 bases from J, with 10 bases between. From about 400 ng of RNA, a library with molecular barcoded alpha/delta and beta/gamma adaptors was made. Each CDR3 protein is one row after TCRdb ran MiXCR on the reads. The table has under 30,000 distinct CDR3 sequences, 22% seen once; the top ten hold 47%. Findings and caveats of the study: Without single-read clonotypes, shared clonotype proportions correlated more between IR-seq and RNA-seq.

Sequenced input: a population of CD138-negative cells sorted from bone marrow. The chain carries TRBV7-2 and TRBJ2-1; D uncertain. The source is a donor aged 40 or over with multiple myeloma. CDR3 sequence reads: CASSSIFGNEQFF. Here the CDR3 DNA reads TGTGCCAGCAGCTCAATCTTCGGCAATGAGCAGTTCTTC.